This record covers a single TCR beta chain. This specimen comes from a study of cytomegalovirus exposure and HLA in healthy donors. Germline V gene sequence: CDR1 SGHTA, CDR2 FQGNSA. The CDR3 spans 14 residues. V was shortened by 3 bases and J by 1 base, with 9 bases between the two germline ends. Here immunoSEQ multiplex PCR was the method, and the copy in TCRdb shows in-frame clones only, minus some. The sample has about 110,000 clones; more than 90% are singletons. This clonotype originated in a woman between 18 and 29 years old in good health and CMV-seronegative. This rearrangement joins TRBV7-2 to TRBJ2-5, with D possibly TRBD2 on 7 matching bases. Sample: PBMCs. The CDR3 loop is CASSFGGPQETQYF. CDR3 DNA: TGTGCCAGCAGCTTCGGGGGGCCCCAAGAGACCCAGTACTTC.